The 8 T cell receptor beta chains reported below all come from one sample, sequenced in a study of T cell repertoires in cytomegalovirus infection. TCRdb itself ran the reads through MiXCR, one entry per CDR3 protein. Of 700,000 to 850,000 distinct CDR3 sequences in the sample, around a third are singletons; the top ten hold around 12%. For these receptors, no antigen is known. The sequencing used cultured CD8+ T cells from PBMCs, collected from culture after CMV antigen stimulation. Receptors originate from a human donor in good health (CMV status not recorded). Some clones in this sample may be carry-over from other donors' samples.

This clonotype was seen a handful of times. The V call is TRBV6-2 or TRBV6-3, the J call TRBJ2-7; D gene uncertain. Trimming took off 8 bases at V and 10 bases at J, with 15 bases between the two ends. Germline lookup yields CDR1 MNHEY and CDR2 SVGEGT. The CDR3 covers 11 residues. The DNA for the CDR3 is TGTGCCAGCGGCCCTCCCACGGGTCAGTACTTC. Protein: CASGPPTGQYF.

The rearrangement links TRBV7-9 to TRBJ1-1; D remains unclear. CDR3 length: 13 amino acids. Germline V lookup: CDR1 SEHNR, CDR2 FQNEAQ (reference sequence). CDR3 DNA: TGTGTCACTATAAGGGAGGGGAACACTGAAGCTTTCTTT. Translating it yields CVTIREGNTEAFF.

This chain uses TRBV6-1 with TRBJ1-1; tentative D call: TRBD1 (5 bases). Deletions cut 6 bases from V and 1 base from J, with 12 bases between. The germline gives CDR1 MNHNS, CDR2 SASEGT. The CDR3 consists of 14 residues. In nucleotides, the CDR3 is TGTGCCAGCAGCCTAACTGACAGGAACACTGAAGCTTTCTTT. This encodes CASSLTDRNTEAFF.

This clonotype has just a few counts. This rearrangement joins TRBV7-9 to TRBJ1-2, with a weak D call TRBD1 (6 bases). V lost 5 bases, J lost 14 bases, and 18 bases lay in between. This CDR3 is 12 amino acids long. Germline V CDR1 and CDR2: SEHNR, FQNEAQ (reference sequence). CDR3 region: CASSPPRGVETF. The DNA for the CDR3 is TGTGCCAGCAGCCCCCCGAGGGGGGTGGAGACCTTC.

V is TRBV6-8 and J is TRBJ2-1; 10 positions match TRBD1. Trimming at V came to 3 bases and at J to 7 bases, leaving 9 bases not matched to a gene. Germline values: CDR1 MNHGY, CDR2 SAAAGT. CDR3 size: 16 residues. The CDR3 spells CASSYGETGGYNEQFF. The CDR3 DNA sequence: TGTGCCAGCAGTTATGGAGAGACAGGGGGCTATAATGAGCAGTTCTTC.

This clonotype was counted only a few times. The V and J genes are TRBV7-2 and TRBJ2-1; 10 nucleotides agree with TRBD1. V gave up 2 bases and J gave up 5 bases; unmatched junction bases: 6. CDR3 length: 16 residues. CDR1 is SGHTA and CDR2 is FQGNSA in the germline V gene. The chain's CDR3 is CASSLNDRGQDNEQFF. CDR3 nucleotide sequence: TGTGCCAGCAGCTTAAACGACAGGGGGCAGGACAATGAGCAGTTCTTC.

The chain combines TRBV4-1 with TRBJ1-2; the D is unclear. Per germline, CDR1 MGHRA and CDR2 YSYEKL. V was trimmed by 7 bases and J by 1 base, leaving 16 bases between them. The CDR3 is made up of 15 amino acids. Here the CDR3 reads CASNGEGPFNYGYTF. The CDR3 DNA reads as TGCGCCAGCAATGGCGAGGGCCCATTTAACTATGGCTACACCTTC.

J is TRBJ2-5 and V is TRBV7-4; D gene unclear. Trimming removed 0 bases from V and 4 bases from J, with 15 bases in between. This CDR3 is 16 amino acids long. CDR1 and CDR2 (germline): SGHVT, SQSDAQ. CDR3 loop: CASSLAIPDWGETQYF. In DNA, the CDR3 is TGTGCCAGCAGCTTAGCGATTCCTGACTGGGGAGAGACCCAGTACTTC.